Below are 5 T cell receptor beta chains sequenced from a single sample in a study of cytomegalovirus exposure and HLA in healthy donors (TCRdb year 2017). Libraries were prepared through the immunoSEQ multiplex PCR assay. In its TCRdb copy, this immuneACCESS table keeps in-frame sequences only and misses some clones. Where compared with another copy, unresolved V genes explain less than half of these, and the others have no known cause. The sample includes some 130,000 clones, with approximately 80% observed a single time. The top ten constitute roughly 30% of the sample. Specimen: PBMCs. The origin of the receptors is a man aged 30 to 39 in good health and CMV-seropositive.

The gene calls are TRBV19 and TRBJ2-7; TRBD1 aligns across 7 bases. This CDR3 comprises 13 residues. J gave up 12 bases and V 0 bases, and 8 bases lay outside the gene matches. CDR1 and CDR2 (germline): LNHDA, SQIVND (reference sequence). DNA of the CDR3: TGTGCCAGTAGTATAGATCGAACAGGGGCTGTGTACTTC. This encodes CASSIDRTGAVYF.

This clone was seen a few times. The genes are TRBV12-1 and TRBJ2-2; the table's TRBD1 call for D was not verified on the DNA. TRBV12-1 is a known pseudogene. The CDR3 loop spans 15 amino acids. CDR3 nucleotides: TGTGCCAGCAGCTGGGAATCCAGGGGGTCCGGGGAGCTGTTTTTT. Its translation is CASSWESRGSGELFF.

Of note for this clone: Other DNA sequences within the sample encode an identical CDR3. V is TRBV5-1 and J is TRBJ1-2, with 8 bases that match TRBD1. Trimming cost V 4 bases and J 5 bases; bases outside gene matches: 4. This CDR3 contains 13 residues. The germline gives CDR1 SGHRS, CDR2 YFSETQ. The CDR3 coding sequence is TGCGCCAGCAGCGAGGGACAGGCTTATGGCTACACCTTC. Translated: CASSEGQAYGYTF.

This chain uses TRBV19 with TRBJ2-2, with D possibly TRBD2 on 6 matching bases. This CDR3 is built from 15 residues. Looked up from germline, CDR1 is LNHDA and CDR2 is SQIVND (reference sequence). V lost 7 bases, J lost 0 bases, and 12 bases lay in between. CDR3 residues: CASMAGTANTGELFF. The DNA for the CDR3 is TGTGCCAGTATGGCGGGGACGGCGAACACCGGGGAGCTGTTTTTT.

This chain uses TRBV11-2 with TRBJ2-7; D ambiguous. CDR1 SGHAT and CDR2 FQNNGV come from the germline V gene. The CDR3 spans 11 residues. Trimming cost V 2 bases and J 7 bases, with 6 bases left between them. CDR3 in amino acids: CASSLLREQYF. In DNA form, the CDR3 reads TGTGCCAGCAGCTTACTGCGAGAGCAGTACTTC.